This entry lists 30 T cell receptor beta chains sequenced from one sample in a study of tumor-infiltrating lymphocytes in primary liver carcinoma. Without any cell sorting, 20-30 mg of bulk tissue yielded co-extracted RNA and DNA. Reverse transcription of 450 to 500 ng total RNA with a constant-region primer produced TCR beta cDNA. Researchers made the TCR beta libraries by running three nested multiplex PCR rounds with slightly modified ARM-PCR. Each of the first two PCR rounds ran roughly 10 cycles with TRBV1-TRBV30 forward and C-beta reverse primers. TCRdb fed the multiplex PCR reads into MiXCR, producing one record per CDR3 protein. The sample has about 130,000 distinct CDR3 sequences; 60% to 80% are singletons. The specimen sequenced was liver tumor tissue from sampling region 3. Subset in this sample: tumor region T3, left-lateral pole. The receptors derive from a woman in her sixties or seventies with primary liver carcinoma and hepatitis B virus infection.

On this clonotype itself: A read error may account for a junction end that differs from germline. The rearrangement links TRBV5-6 to TRBJ1-2, with unresolved D. Per the germline V gene, CDR1 is SGHDT and CDR2 is YYEEEE. The CDR3 sequence is 14 residues long. CDR3 sequence (DNA): TGTGTCAGCAGCTTGCTCGGGCAGAACTATGGCTACACCTTC. Amino acid sequence: CVSSLLGQNYGYTF.

This clonotype was seen a handful of times. The CDR3 bases are TGTGCCTGGACTAAAGGCAGGGCGTACGAGCAGTACTTC. Protein sequence: CAWTKGRAYEQYF. The chain combines TRBV30 with TRBJ2-7; weak D call: TRBD1 (5 bases). Germline assignment: CDR1 GTSNPN and CDR2 SVGIG (reference sequence). The V and J ends lost 4 bases and 4 bases respectively, with 14 bases between them. The CDR3 loop spans 13 amino acids.

This clonotype was seen a single time. DNA of the CDR3: TGTGCCAGCAGTTACTCGCAGCCCCGAACTAGCGGGAGTGATGAGCAGTTCTTC. It encodes CASSYSQPRTSGSDEQFF. The chain couples TRBV6-6 to TRBJ2-1; TRBD2 matches at 11 bases. V dropped 0 bases and J dropped 8; count of bases not matched to a gene: 12. This CDR3 region has 18 residues. CDR1 MNHNY and CDR2 SVGAGI come from the germline V gene (reference sequence).

This chain connects TRBV5-1 to TRBJ2-3; possibly TRBD1 for D (6 bases). Trimming removed 2 bases from V and 3 bases from J, with 13 bases in between. Germline lookup yields CDR1 SGHRS and CDR2 YFSETQ. The CDR3 is 15 amino acids. The CDR3 reads CASSFEQGQTDTQYF. In nucleotides, the CDR3 is TGCGCCAGCAGCTTCGAACAGGGCCAAACAGATACGCAGTATTTT.

A remark on this clonotype: One end of the junction is discordant with germline, which a read error may explain. The V call is TRBV7-8, the J call TRBJ1-1, with D tentatively TRBD1 (5 bases). This CDR3 is 12 amino acids long. Germline V gene sequence: CDR1 SGHVS, CDR2 FQNEAQ. This chain's CDR3 is CASSQGVRAALF. As DNA, the CDR3 is TGTGCCAGCAGCCAGGGCGTCAGGGCAGCTCTCTTT.

V usage is TRBV29-1 and J usage is TRBJ2-7, with TRBD2 matching 8 bases. The CDR3 is made up of 14 amino acids. Looked up from germline, CDR1 is SQVTM and CDR2 is ANQGSEA. The CDR3 sequence: CSVTPTSDRYEQYF. The CDR3 nucleotides are TGCAGTGTTACTCCGACTAGCGACCGCTACGAGCAGTACTTC.

The CDR3 is CASTLRSAGVQHEQYF. The CDR3 region has the DNA TGTGCCAGCACCCTCCGGTCAGCGGGAGTTCAACACGAGCAGTACTTC. J is TRBJ2-7 and V is TRBV28; TRBD2 aligns across 8 bases. V lost 7 bases and J lost 5; bases outside the gene matches: 16. There are 16 residues in the CDR3. CDR1 and CDR2 from the germline V gene are MDHEN and SYDVKM.

In the case of this clonotype: A much larger clonotype is one base distant, so this may be a read error. CDR3: CAIGVRGRRYEQYF. In DNA, the CDR3 is TGTGCCATCGGGGTTAGAGGGAGAAGGTACGAGCAGTACTTC. The rearrangement links TRBV10-3 to TRBJ2-7, with TRBD2 as a possible D gene (5 bases). The germline V gene has CDR1 ENHRY and CDR2 SYGVKD. The V end was cut by 8 bases, the J end by 4 bases, with 18 bases between. This CDR3 has 14 amino acids.

About this clonotype: A clone one base away is much larger, so this may be a read error. Because it lacks the conserved phenylalanine or tryptophan at the end, this CDR3 is likely a read error. This chain links TRBV4-1 with TRBJ1-5, with TRBD1 matching 7 bases. Germline lookup yields CDR1 MGHRA and CDR2 YSYEKL. Trimming cost V 1 base and J 0 bases; bases outside gene matches: 12. This CDR3 contains 19 residues. The CDR3 reads CASSQGWGDRVYSNQPQHS. The DNA of the CDR3 is TGCGCCAGCAGCCAAGGGTGGGGGGACAGAGTCTATAGCAATCAGCCCCAGCATTCT.

About this clonotype: This could be a read error, since a much larger clone is one nucleotide away. The chain combines TRBV7-8 with TRBJ2-7; no clear D gene. This CDR3 has 14 amino acids. Germline V gene sequence: CDR1 SGHVS, CDR2 FQNEAQ. The CDR3 spells CASSGVGLEYEHYF. In DNA form, the CDR3 reads TGTGCCAGCAGCGGTGTGGGATTGGAGTACGAGCACTACTTC.

As for this clonotype: A read error may be the cause here, since a much bigger clone is one base away. V usage is TRBV13 and J usage is TRBJ1-1, with D unclear. V was trimmed by 1 base and J by 4 bases, leaving 16 bases between them. The CDR3 totals 16 residues. Germline lookup yields CDR1 PRHDT and CDR2 FYEKMQ (reference sequence). The DNA of the CDR3 is TGTGCCAGCAGCTTAGATCTACGGGGAATGGGCACTGAAGCTTTCTTT. Its translation is CASSLDLRGMGTEAFF. The complete variable domain, with remaining parts taken from reference TRBV13 and TRBJ1-1, reads AAGVIQSPRHLIKEKRETATLKCYPIPRHDTVYWYQQGPGQDPQFLISFYEKMQSDKGSIPDRFSAQQFSDYHSELNMSSLELGDSALYFCASSLDLRGMGTEAFFGQGTRLTVV.

This clonotype was found once. A single base separates this from a much larger clone, so it may be a read error. The chain is built from TRBV6-1 and TRBJ1-1, with unresolved D. The CDR3 contains 13 residues. Germline loops: CDR1 MNHNS, CDR2 SASEGT. Trimming pared 8 bases from V and 2 bases from J, leaving 12 bases between. DNA of the CDR3: TGTGCCAGCGGTGCACAGCGAAACACTGAAGCTTTCTTT. Translated: CASGAQRNTEAFF.

The chain links TRBV28 to TRBJ2-1; 14 positions match TRBD2. J was trimmed by 14 bases and V by 6 bases; bases with no gene match: 18. Looked up from germline, CDR1 is MDHEN and CDR2 is SYDVKM. There are 17 residues in the CDR3. DNA of the CDR3: TGTGCCAGCAGCCGCCACGGACTAGCGGGAGGACTAAGGTCGGAGTTCTTC. Translation gives CASSRHGLAGGLRSEFF.

In its sample, this clonotype was seen a few times. This rearrangement joins TRBV7-9 to TRBJ2-7; unclear D gene. Germline V gene sequence: CDR1 SEHNR, CDR2 FQNEAQ (reference sequence). Trimming left V 5 bases short and J 2 bases short, with 13 bases between. The CDR3 has 14 amino acids. The CDR3: CASSSRTPPYEQYF. In DNA, the CDR3 is TGTGCCAGCAGCAGCCGAACACCTCCCTACGAGCAGTACTTC.

Worth noting for this clonotype: A much larger clone lies a single base off, so this may be a read error. The V call is TRBV7-9, the J call TRBJ2-7; tentative D call: TRBD2 (5 bases). Trimming took 1 base from V and 5 from J, leaving 12 bases between them. CDR1 is SEHNR and CDR2 is FQNEAQ in the germline V gene (reference sequence). The length of the CDR3 is 14 residues. The CDR3 DNA reads as TGTGCCAGCAGCTTAGGCGGGCCGGCCAACGAGCAGTACTTC. Amino acids: CASSLGGPANEQYF.

Remarks on this clonotype: The junction departs from the called germline gene at one end, perhaps through a read error. The J gene is TRBJ2-1, the V gene TRBV5-1; 7 bases agree with TRBD2. This CDR3 has 16 residues. Germline V gene data show CDR1 as SGHRS and CDR2 as YFSETQ. CDR3 DNA sequence: TGCGCCAGCATCTTGGGGGGGGACCCCTCCTACAATGAGCAGTTCTTC. Translation gives CASILGGDPSYNEQFF.

This clonotype has only a few counts. The chain's CDR3 is CASTMGLSGELFF. The CDR3 nucleotides are TGTGCCAGCACCATGGGGCTTAGCGGGGAGCTGTTTTTT. The rearrangement joins TRBV5-4 to TRBJ2-2, with D possibly TRBD1 on 5 matching bases. Germline V gene lookup returns CDR1 SGHNT and CDR2 YYREEE (reference sequence). CDR3 length: 13 amino acids. Deletions cut 6 bases from V and 7 bases from J, with 13 bases between.

A word on this clonotype: A read error may produce the germline difference seen at one junction end. The chain couples TRBV11-2 to TRBJ2-3, with D unresolved. In germline, CDR1 is SGHAT, CDR2 FQNNGV. This CDR3 has 12 residues. This CDR3 reads CASSDEIDTQYF. DNA for the CDR3: TGTGCCAGCAGCGACGAGATAGATACCCAGTATTTT. Together with reference TRBV11-2 and TRBJ2-3, the CDR3 gives the full variable domain: EAGVAQSPRYKIIEKRQSVAFWCNPISGHATLYWYQQILGQGPKLLIQFQNNGVVDDSQLPKDRFSAERLKGVDSTLKIQPAKLEDSAVYLCASSDEIDTQYFGPGTRLTVL.

The chain recombines TRBV29-1 with TRBJ2-1, with TRBD2 matching 7 bases. The CDR3 covers 13 residues. CDR1 SQVTM and CDR2 ANQGSEA come from the germline V gene. After removal of 7 bases from V and 7 bases from J, the junction contained 10 bases not matched to a gene. CDR3 region: CSAVTSLYNEQFF. DNA of the CDR3: TGCAGCGCTGTGACTAGCCTCTATAATGAGCAGTTCTTC.

With regard to this clonotype: An end of the junction differs from the germline gene, which may be a read error. The chain recombines TRBV6-5 with TRBJ2-7; tentative D call: TRBD1 (6 bases). From germline, CDR1 is MNHEY and CDR2 SVGAGI. The CDR3 runs to 14 residues. Here the CDR3 DNA reads TGTGCTAGCAGTTCATCCTCAGGGGATACAGTGCAGTGCTTC. Amino acids: CASSSSSGDTVQCF.

Comment on this clonotype: Since the CDR3 does not end with the conserved phenylalanine or tryptophan, this likely comes from a read error. The chain employs TRBV12-3 or TRBV12-4 and TRBJ1-2; TRBD1 might be the D (5 bases). The V end was cut by 5 bases, the J end by 11 bases, with 18 bases between. CDR3 length: 13 residues. CDR3 loop: CASSPTSSGGYTS. The CDR3 DNA reads as TGTGCCAGCAGTCCTACCAGCTCTGGGGGTTACACCTCC.

This clonotype is a singleton in its sample. This CDR3 fails to terminate in the conserved phenylalanine or tryptophan, so it likely reflects a read error. The chain recombines TRBV6-5 with TRBJ2-6; 8 bases line up with TRBD2. CDR3 size: 18 residues. Germline V lookup: CDR1 MNHEY, CDR2 SVGAGI. The CDR3 loop reads CASSSQAGARSEANVLTL. The CDR3 region has the DNA TGTGCCAGCAGTTCCCAAGCGGGAGCGCGCTCTGAGGCCAACGTCCTGACTTTG.

This clonotype appeared a few times. It may be a read error: a sequence one base away is much more abundant. The genes are TRBV28 and TRBJ1-5, with D perhaps matching TRBD1 (6 bases). The CDR3 extends over 15 amino acids. Germline CDR1 reads MDHEN; CDR2 reads SYDVKM. The CDR3 bases are TGTGCCAGCAGTTTCAAGGGGGTTAGCAATCAGCCCCATCATTTT. Translating it yields CASSFKGVSNQPHHF.

This clonotype was counted a single time. The germline gene is not matched at one end of the junction; a read error may be the cause. The J gene is TRBJ2-1, the V gene TRBV28; 14 bases line up with TRBD2. The CDR3 extends over 17 amino acids. Per germline, CDR1 MDHEN and CDR2 SYDVKM. The CDR3 region is CASSGTSGSRSYNEQIF. The CDR3 DNA reads TGTGCCAGCAGTGGGACTAGCGGGAGTCGGTCCTACAATGAGCAGATCTTC.

To note about this clonotype: One end of the junction does not line up with germline, which may come from a read error. This rearrangement joins TRBV6-5 to TRBJ2-2; 12 bases are a match to TRBD2. CDR1 is MNHEY, CDR2 SVGAGI, per germline. The CDR3 runs 14 residues. DNA of the CDR3: TGTGCCACCCGGACTAGCGGGGACACCGGTGAGCTGTTTTTT. This codes for CATRTSGDTGELFF.

This clonotype was seen once. A read error may produce the germline difference seen at one junction end. The rearrangement joins TRBV12-5 to TRBJ1-5; TRBD1 is a possible D gene (5 bases). CDR1 is LGHNT, CDR2 FRNRAP, per germline. The CDR3 is 13 amino acids. The CDR3 nucleotides read TGTGCTAATGGTTTGGAGGGGAGGCAGCCCCAGCATTTT. Translating it yields CANGLEGRQPQHF.

Of note for this clonotype: A read error may account for a junction end that differs from germline. The chain uses TRBV4-2 and TRBJ1-3, with a weak D call TRBD1 (5 bases). This CDR3 is 17 amino acids long. Germline lookup yields CDR1 LGHNA and CDR2 YNFKEQ. This chain's CDR3 is CVSSQYGGDFTGNTIYF. CDR3 bases: TGTGTCAGCAGCCAATATGGAGGGGACTTTACCGGAAACACCATATATTTT.

As for this clonotype: The junction and the germline gene differ at one end; a read error may be behind it. V usage is TRBV29-1 and J usage is TRBJ2-3; D not certain. The germline CDR1 and CDR2 sequences are SQVTM and ANQGSEA. There are 14 residues in the CDR3. The chain's CDR3 is CSVETLSVVDTQYF. In DNA form, the CDR3 reads TGCAGCGTTGAGACCCTGAGTGTCGTAGATACACAGTATTTT.

As to this clonotype: Germline is not matched at one junction end, which may reflect a read error. The chain is built from TRBV4-1 and TRBJ2-1; D remains ambiguous. The CDR3 spans 13 residues. Germline lookup yields CDR1 MGHRA and CDR2 YSYEKL. The CDR3 bases are TGCGCCAGCAGTCGAGATTACAGTAATGAGCAGTCCTTC. It yields the protein CASSRDYSNEQSF.

Regarding this clonotype: A much larger clone differs by one base, so this may be a read error. No conserved phenylalanine or tryptophan ends this CDR3, so it is likely a read error. This chain connects TRBV5-1 to TRBJ2-5; 13 nucleotides line up with TRBD2. V dropped 0 bases and J dropped 6; count of bases not matched to a gene: 5. There are 16 residues in the CDR3. CDR1 is SGHRS and CDR2 is YFSETQ in the germline V gene. CDR3 sequence (DNA): TGCGCCAGCAGCTTGGGACTAGCGGGAGGAGGAAAGACCCAGTACTCC. As protein: CASSLGLAGGGKTQYS.